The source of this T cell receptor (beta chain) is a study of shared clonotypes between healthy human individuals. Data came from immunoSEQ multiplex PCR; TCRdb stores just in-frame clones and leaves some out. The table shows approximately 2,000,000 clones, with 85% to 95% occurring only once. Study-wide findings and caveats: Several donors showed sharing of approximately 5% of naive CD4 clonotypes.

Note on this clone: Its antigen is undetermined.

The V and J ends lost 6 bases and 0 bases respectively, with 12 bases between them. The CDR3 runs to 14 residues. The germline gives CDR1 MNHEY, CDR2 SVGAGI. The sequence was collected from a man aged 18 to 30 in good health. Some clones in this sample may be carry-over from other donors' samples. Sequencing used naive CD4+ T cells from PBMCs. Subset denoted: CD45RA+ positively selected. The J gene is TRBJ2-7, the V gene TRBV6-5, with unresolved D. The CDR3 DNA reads TGTGCCAGCAGCCTGACCGGGCCCTCCTACGAGCAGTACTTC. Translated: CASSLTGPSYEQYF.